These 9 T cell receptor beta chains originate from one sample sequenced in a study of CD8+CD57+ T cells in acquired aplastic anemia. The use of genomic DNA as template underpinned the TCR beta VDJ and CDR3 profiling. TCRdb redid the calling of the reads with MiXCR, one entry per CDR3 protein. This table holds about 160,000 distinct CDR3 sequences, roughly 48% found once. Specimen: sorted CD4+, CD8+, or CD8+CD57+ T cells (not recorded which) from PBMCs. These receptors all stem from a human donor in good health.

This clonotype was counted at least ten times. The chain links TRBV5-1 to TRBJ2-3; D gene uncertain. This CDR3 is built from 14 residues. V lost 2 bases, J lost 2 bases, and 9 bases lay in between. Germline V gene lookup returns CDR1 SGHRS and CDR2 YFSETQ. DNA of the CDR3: TGCGCCAGCAGCTTCAGTGCATCCACAGATACGCAGTATTTT. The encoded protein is CASSFSASTDTQYF.

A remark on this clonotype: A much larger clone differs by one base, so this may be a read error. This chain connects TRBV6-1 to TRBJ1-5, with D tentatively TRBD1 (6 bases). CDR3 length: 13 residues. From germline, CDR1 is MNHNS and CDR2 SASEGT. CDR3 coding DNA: TGTGCCGGCAGCACCACAGGGATGCAGCCCCAGCATTTT. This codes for CAGSTTGMQPQHF.

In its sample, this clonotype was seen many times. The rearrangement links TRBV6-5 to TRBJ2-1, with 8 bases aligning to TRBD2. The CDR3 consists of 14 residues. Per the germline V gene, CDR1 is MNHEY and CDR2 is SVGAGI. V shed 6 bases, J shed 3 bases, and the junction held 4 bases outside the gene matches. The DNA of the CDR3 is TGTGCCAGCAGCAAAGCGGGGGACTACAATGAGCAGTTCTTC. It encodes CASSKAGDYNEQFF.

CDR3: CASSYDVGEQYF. CDR3 coding DNA: TGTGCCAGCAGCTACGACGTAGGCGAGCAGTACTTC. This chain connects TRBV7-8 to TRBJ2-7; D unclear. Germline assignment: CDR1 SGHVS and CDR2 FQNEAQ. CDR3 length: 12 residues. Trimming stripped 4 bases from V and 6 bases from J, with 10 bases between.

The DNA for the CDR3 is TGTGCCAGCAGCTTAGGCCCACCTGGCTACACCTTC. Translating it yields CASSLGPPGYTF. V and J are TRBV7-9 and TRBJ1-2; no clear D. This CDR3 has 12 amino acids. The germline CDR1 and CDR2 sequences are SEHNR and FQNEAQ (reference sequence). Trimming pared 1 base from V and 7 bases from J, leaving 7 bases between.

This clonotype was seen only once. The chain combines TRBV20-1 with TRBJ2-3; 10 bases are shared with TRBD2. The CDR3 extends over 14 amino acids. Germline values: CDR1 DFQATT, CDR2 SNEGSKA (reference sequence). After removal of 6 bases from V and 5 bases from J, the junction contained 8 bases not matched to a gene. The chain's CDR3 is CSAPLAGVQDTQYF. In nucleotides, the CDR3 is TGCAGTGCCCCGCTAGCGGGGGTACAAGATACGCAGTATTTT.

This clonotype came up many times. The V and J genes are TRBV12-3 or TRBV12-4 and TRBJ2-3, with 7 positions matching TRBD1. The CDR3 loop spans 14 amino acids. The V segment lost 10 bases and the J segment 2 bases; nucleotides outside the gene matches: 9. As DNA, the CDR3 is TGTGCCATAACACCGGGACAGTTCACAGATACGCAGTATTTT. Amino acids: CAITPGQFTDTQYF.

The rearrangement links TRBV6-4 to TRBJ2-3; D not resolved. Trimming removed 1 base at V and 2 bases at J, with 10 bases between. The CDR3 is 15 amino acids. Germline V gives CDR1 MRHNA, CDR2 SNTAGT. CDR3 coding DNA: TGTGCCAGCAGTGACTTTGATCGGAACACAGATACGCAGTATTTT. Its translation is CASSDFDRNTDTQYF.

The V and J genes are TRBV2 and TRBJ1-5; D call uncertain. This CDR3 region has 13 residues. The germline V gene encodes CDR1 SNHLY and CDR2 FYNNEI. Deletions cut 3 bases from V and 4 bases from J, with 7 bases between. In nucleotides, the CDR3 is TGTGCCAGCAGTGAGGACTGGAATCAGCCCCAGCATTTT. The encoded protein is CASSEDWNQPQHF.